A selection of T cell receptor beta chains follows, all from one sample in a study of metastatic and nonmetastatic thyroid tumors. TCRdb re-processed the PCR reads through MiXCR. The sample lists roughly 15,000 clones, about 24% occurring once. Sequencing used adjacent normal tissue. All receptors derive from a female donor with papillary thyroid cancer or a benign thyroid nodule (not recorded which). Some clones in this sample may be carry-over from other donors' samples. Each CDR3 is given with its conserved first and last residue. Fields, in order: D gene, J gene, V gene, clone size, CDR3 DNA, CDR3 protein. A D gene is named only where the DNA matches it firmly. Clone size is given for some rows only: seen once, a few or many times, or a class if the clone is expanded.

D: -
J: TRBJ2-3
V: TRBV7-9
size: -
DNA: TGTGCCAGCAGCTTTTGGGTGGCCTATACGCAGTATTTT
CDR3: CASSFWVAYTQYF

D: TRBD1
J: TRBJ2-1
V: TRBV19
size: many
DNA: TGTGCCAGTAGTGAGGTGGGACAGGGTATCCACAATGAGCAGTTCTTC
CDR3: CASSEVGQGIHNEQFF

D: TRBD1
J: TRBJ2-5
V: TRBV4-1
size: many
DNA: TGCGCCAGCAGCCAAGATCGAGACGGGACAGGGGAAGAGACCCAGTACTTC
CDR3: CASSQDRDGTGEETQYF

D: -
J: TRBJ1-5
V: TRBV19
size: -
DNA: TGTGCCAGTAGTAATTGGGGGGATAGCAATCAGCCCCAGCATTTT
CDR3: CASSNWGDSNQPQHF

D: -
J: TRBJ1-1
V: TRBV28
size: -
DNA: TGTGCCAGCAGTTTACAGGGGAAGAACACTGAAGCTTTCTTT
CDR3: CASSLQGKNTEAFF

D: -
J: TRBJ2-5
V: TRBV7-2
size: -
DNA: TGTGCCAGCAGCTTGCGGTATGGTCGGGACCGAGGGGAGACCCAATACTTC
CDR3: CASSLRYGRDRGETQYF

D: -
J: TRBJ2-7
V: TRBV20-1
size: medium-sized
DNA: TGCAGTGCTATGACTATCCGAGCGGCCGATTACGAGCAGTACTTC
CDR3: CSAMTIRAADYEQYF

D: TRBD1
J: TRBJ1-2
V: TRBV6-6
size: -
DNA: TGTGCCAGCAGCGCCGGGACAGGTTGTTTGTTTAACTATGGCTACACCTTC
CDR3: CASSAGTGCLFNYGYTF

D: TRBD1
J: TRBJ2-7
V: TRBV4-2
size: many
DNA: TGTGCCAGCAGCCGCGGGACAGGGGATTACGAGCAGTACTTC
CDR3: CASSRGTGDYEQYF

D: -
J: TRBJ2-7
V: TRBV6-1
size: medium-sized
DNA: TGTGCCAGCAGCCCTCAGTCCTCCGAGCAGTACTTC
CDR3: CASSPQSSEQYF

D: -
J: TRBJ2-3
V: TRBV19
size: few
DNA: TGTGCCACCGATGCGGATAGAATCACAGATACGCAGTATTTT
CDR3: CATDADRITDTQYF

D: -
J: TRBJ2-1
V: TRBV7-8
size: -
DNA: TGTGCCAGCAGCTTAGATTATGGGGACTACAATGAGCAGTTCTTC
CDR3: CASSLDYGDYNEQFF

D: -
J: TRBJ1-2
V: TRBV9
size: -
DNA: TGTGCCAGCAGCCCACTGGTACACTCTTCTAACTATGGCTACACCTTC
CDR3: CASSPLVHSSNYGYTF

D: -
J: TRBJ2-3
V: TRBV7-9
size: many
DNA: TGTGCCAGCCTCAGCCCGGGACCAGGGAAGACAGATACGCAGTATTTT
CDR3: CASLSPGPGKTDTQYF

D: TRBD2
J: TRBJ2-1
V: TRBV20-1
size: -
DNA: TGCAGTGCCTCAACTAGCGGGAGGGCCACCTACAATGGGCAGTTCTTC
CDR3: CSASTSGRATYNGQFF

D: TRBD2
J: TRBJ2-3
V: TRBV29-1
size: many
DNA: TGCAGCGTTCTTAGCGGGAGGGCCAAAAGGGCAGATACGCAGTATTTT
CDR3: CSVLSGRAKRADTQYF

D: -
J: TRBJ2-1
V: TRBV24-1
size: medium-sized
DNA: TGTGCCACCTCGACCGGGGGAGATGAGCAGTTCTTC
CDR3: CATSTGGDEQFF

D: -
J: TRBJ2-3
V: TRBV30
size: many
DNA: TGTGCCTGGAGTGGGATCAGCACAGATACGCAGTATTTT
CDR3: CAWSGISTDTQYF

D: TRBD2
J: TRBJ2-3
V: TRBV2
size: many
DNA: TGTGCCAGCCTCGGGGGAGCGGGAGCAGATACGCAGTATTTT
CDR3: CASLGGAGADTQYF

D: -
J: TRBJ2-7
V: TRBV11-2
size: -
DNA: TGTGCCAGCAGCTTAGGACAGAGTGCCTACGAGCAGTACTTC
CDR3: CASSLGQSAYEQYF

D: TRBD2
J: TRBJ2-3
V: TRBV12-3/TRBV12-4
size: -
DNA: TGTGCCAGCATTAGCCCTAGCGGGAGGGCCGGGGATACGCACTATTTT
CDR3: CASISPSGRAGDTHYF

D: -
J: TRBJ1-1
V: TRBV6-6
size: medium-sized
DNA: TGTGCCAGCAGTTACGGGGGTTTGGACACTGAAGCTTTCTTT
CDR3: CASSYGGLDTEAFF

D: TRBD2
J: TRBJ2-7
V: TRBV5-1
size: many
DNA: TGCGCCAGCAGCTTGGCGGGAGGCTCAACGAGGGTCGAGCAGTACTTC
CDR3: CASSLAGGSTRVEQYF

D: TRBD2
J: TRBJ2-7
V: TRBV7-9
size: -
DNA: TGTGCCAGCAGCGGTCGGACTAGTTCGTTCGACGAGCAGTACTTC
CDR3: CASSGRTSSFDEQYF

D: -
J: TRBJ2-3
V: TRBV7-3
size: -
DNA: TGTGCCAGCAGCTTCCGGCACCTCACGGATACGCAGTATTTT
CDR3: CASSFRHLTDTQYF

D: TRBD1
J: TRBJ2-7
V: TRBV28
size: -
DNA: TGTGCCAGCAGTATAGACTTCGGGACAGGGGCGAGGTACGAGCAGTACTTC
CDR3: CASSIDFGTGARYEQYF

D: -
J: TRBJ2-3
V: TRBV5-8
size: once
DNA: TGTGCCAGCGGCCCGGGCCAGTTCACAGATACGCAGTATTTT
CDR3: CASGPGQFTDTQYF

D: TRBD1
J: TRBJ1-4
V: TRBV11-2
size: many
DNA: TGTGCCAGCAGCTTAGGGCGACAGGGTAATGAAAAACTGTTTTTT
CDR3: CASSLGRQGNEKLFF

D: -
J: TRBJ2-5
V: TRBV2
size: medium-sized
DNA: TGTGCCAGCTGTGAGACGGAGTACCAAGAGACCCAGTACTTC
CDR3: CASCETEYQETQYF

D: -
J: TRBJ1-4
V: TRBV28
size: few
DNA: TGTGCCAGCAGCACAGTCTACCAAAGATGGGGACTGTTTTTT
CDR3: CASSTVYQRWGLFF

D: -
J: TRBJ1-5
V: TRBV20-1
size: many
DNA: TGCAGTGCTAGAGATTTAGGGGCTCAGCCCCAGCATTTT
CDR3: CSARDLGAQPQHF

D: TRBD2
J: TRBJ2-3
V: TRBV5-5
size: many
DNA: TGTGCCAGCAGCTCGCTAGCGGGAGGACCAGATACGCAGTATTTT
CDR3: CASSSLAGGPDTQYF

D: TRBD1
J: TRBJ1-2
V: TRBV24-1
size: few
DNA: TGTGCCACCAGTGACCCAGGGGGCCTATGGGACTACACCTTC
CDR3: CATSDPGGLWDYTF

D: TRBD2
J: TRBJ2-1
V: TRBV12-3/TRBV12-4
size: few
DNA: TGTGCCAGAAGCCAACTAGCGGGTTTCAATGAGAAGTTCTTC
CDR3: CARSQLAGFNEKFF

D: -
J: TRBJ2-1
V: TRBV7-2
size: many
DNA: TGTGCCAGCAGCGAGGAGGAGCCCAATGAGCAGTTCTTC
CDR3: CASSEEEPNEQFF

D: TRBD2
J: TRBJ2-5
V: TRBV5-1
size: many
DNA: TGCGCCAGCAGCTTTAACGGACTAGCTCCAGAGACCCAGTACTTC
CDR3: CASSFNGLAPETQYF

D: -
J: TRBJ2-7
V: TRBV3-1
size: -
DNA: TGTGCCAGCAGCTCAGGGTTAGTTGGTGAGCAGTACTTC
CDR3: CASSSGLVGEQYF

D: TRBD1
J: TRBJ2-2
V: TRBV7-6
size: many
DNA: TGTGCCAGCAGCATAGCGACAGGGATGGCCGGGGAGCTGTTTTTT
CDR3: CASSIATGMAGELFF

D: TRBD2
J: TRBJ2-6
V: TRBV6-2/TRBV6-3
size: few
DNA: TGTGCCAGCAGTTATAGTGGATTAGCGGGATCTTGGGCCAACGTCCTGACTTTC
CDR3: CASSYSGLAGSWANVLTF

D: TRBD2
J: TRBJ2-3
V: TRBV20-1
size: many
DNA: TGCAGTGCTAGAGCGGGACTGGCGGGAGTGGGTACGCAGTATTTT
CDR3: CSARAGLAGVGTQYF

D: TRBD2
J: TRBJ2-5
V: TRBV2
size: -
DNA: TGTGCCAGCACCGTGACTAGCGTGAGGGCCAAAGAGACCCAGTACTTC
CDR3: CASTVTSVRAKETQYF

D: TRBD1
J: TRBJ1-3
V: TRBV6-1
size: few
DNA: TGTGCCAGCAGTGAAATAAGGGACAGGATTAGAAACACCATATATTTT
CDR3: CASSEIRDRIRNTIYF

D: -
J: TRBJ1-1
V: TRBV20-1
size: many
DNA: TGCAGTGCTAGGGCGGGACATACGAACACTGAAGCTTTCTTT
CDR3: CSARAGHTNTEAFF

D: TRBD2
J: TRBJ2-5
V: TRBV28
size: medium-sized
DNA: TGTGCCAGCAGTCCTAGACTAGCGGGATTGGAGACCCAGTACTTC
CDR3: CASSPRLAGLETQYF

D: -
J: TRBJ1-5
V: TRBV6-1
size: -
DNA: TGTGCCAGCAGTGAGGGTAGCAATCAGCCCAAGAATTTT
CDR3: CASSEGSNQPKNF

D: -
J: TRBJ2-5
V: TRBV6-5
size: few
DNA: TGTGCCAGCATTCCCGTCCCCCAGACCCAGTACTTC
CDR3: CASIPVPQTQYF

D: TRBD1
J: TRBJ2-4
V: TRBV15
size: many
DNA: TGTGCCACCAGCGCAGGGGGCGCGTTCTCCATTCAGTACTTC
CDR3: CATSAGGAFSIQYF

D: -
J: TRBJ2-7
V: TRBV5-1
size: -
DNA: TGCGCCAGCAGCTTGCCTTCCTACGAGCAGTACTTC
CDR3: CASSLPSYEQYF

D: TRBD2
J: TRBJ2-4
V: TRBV30
size: many
DNA: TGTGCCTGGAGTGTAGTGCCGGGACTAGCGGGTACCCTAGCCAAAAACATTCAGTACTTC
CDR3: CAWSVVPGLAGTLAKNIQYF

D: -
J: TRBJ1-5
V: TRBV19
size: -
DNA: TGTGCCAGTAGTATGGCGTACATTGTCAATCAGCCCCAGCATTTT
CDR3: CASSMAYIVNQPQHF

D: TRBD1
J: TRBJ1-6
V: TRBV11-3
size: many
DNA: TGTGCCAGCAGCTTGGGACAGGGCGTAACCCTCCACTTT
CDR3: CASSLGQGVTLHF

D: -
J: TRBJ2-5
V: TRBV24-1
size: -
DNA: TGTGCCACCAGTGACCACGGTCACCAAGAGACCCAGTACTTC
CDR3: CATSDHGHQETQYF

D: -
J: TRBJ2-7
V: TRBV2
size: few
DNA: TGTGCCAGCAGACCTCAGGACTACGAGAAGTACTTC
CDR3: CASRPQDYEKYF

D: TRBD2
J: TRBJ2-1
V: TRBV14
size: many
DNA: TGTGCCAGCAGCCTAGGGGCTAGCGGGAGTTTCAGTGAGCAGTTCTTC
CDR3: CASSLGASGSFSEQFF

D: -
J: TRBJ1-2
V: TRBV11-3
size: -
DNA: TGTGCCAGCAGCTTAGATACAGGAAACTATGGCTACACCTTC
CDR3: CASSLDTGNYGYTF

D: -
J: TRBJ1-5
V: TRBV28
size: medium-sized
DNA: TGTGCCAGCAGTTTACGGGATCAGCCCCAGCATTTT
CDR3: CASSLRDQPQHF

D: TRBD1
J: TRBJ1-5
V: TRBV20-1
size: -
DNA: TGCAGTGCACAGAAAGCGGGATGGCAGGGGGCCTATCAGCCCCAGCATTTT
CDR3: CSAQKAGWQGAYQPQHF

D: -
J: TRBJ2-7
V: TRBV9
size: many
DNA: TGTGCCAGCAGCGTAGCCGGAGGAGTAGGCCCCGAGCAGTACTTC
CDR3: CASSVAGGVGPEQYF

D: -
J: TRBJ2-7
V: TRBV27
size: -
DNA: TGTGCCAGCAGTTTCAGGGGAGCCTACGAGCAGTACTTC
CDR3: CASSFRGAYEQYF

D: -
J: TRBJ1-2
V: TRBV20-1
size: few
DNA: TGCAGCCCCCCAGGATCGAGCTATGGCTACACCTTC
CDR3: CSPPGSSYGYTF